The present T cell receptor beta chain was sequenced within a study of cytomegalovirus exposure and HLA in healthy donors (dated 2017 in TCRdb). Study-wide context: An earlier analysis of fewer than 750 of the donors reported about 300 Gb of sequence data and 95 million to 130 million unique TCR beta sequences obtained from roughly 180 million T cells. To predict cytomegalovirus infection status, the study brought together high-throughput TCR immunosequencing, statistical association of individual TCRs with disease status, and machine learning. The aim of the study was to test whether cataloging public T cell receptors could identify signatures of past pathogen exposure. Along with the approximately 670-subject first cohort, a separate validation cohort of over a hundred different subjects was used. To study patterns of TCR occurrence, a later analysis re-analyzed previously published TCR beta repertoires from 700 or so donors and added high-resolution HLA genotyping. The genetic ancestry cluster associated with self-reported Caucasian donors included over 80% of the approximately 430 genotyped donors. An earlier analysis of 587 of the donors used high-throughput TCR beta sequencing to judge whether each TCR beta V gene segment behaved as functional or pseudogenic. Roughly 300 gigabases of sequencing data and 78 million or so unique TCR sequences were included in an early release covering about 700 HLA-typed donors. Every discovery cohort repertoire had been produced on one sequencing platform. The later analysis used no new phenotypic data to find candidate immune exposures, relying instead on TCR beta sequences and their occurrence across donors. Typing coverage varied by locus: about 620-630 donors for A, B, C, DRB1 and DQB1; roughly 560 for DQA1; approximately 610 for DPA1; approximately 470 for DPB1. A later genetic analysis took genome-wide SNP genotypes for about three fifths of the 666 donors and used that subset as a discovery cohort. HLA typing included class I and class II loci at four-digit resolution. Donor age, sex, ethnicity and CMV serostatus were compiled alongside the repertoire data. The study profiled the T cell repertoires of fewer than 850 subjects by immunosequencing and related them to cytomegalovirus serostatus. Across about 370 genotyped donors of the cohort, an average of about 240,000 unique TCR beta nucleotide sequences per donor were sequenced, and roughly 18% of those sequences were non-productive. Four or five DR-DQ haplotypes were treated as single units for association and clustering because of strong linkage in the cohort. Summary of the overall study and its limitations: Cytomegalovirus status was reported to be diagnosed by the classifier with high specificity and sensitivity in both the original and validation cohorts. Because HLA typing was unavailable for some donors at each locus, only the typed subset was used in association tests. A later genetic analysis associated a missense DCLRE1C variant with V-gene and J-gene trimming of TCR beta chains, and an independent cohort replicated the association. The study gave a list of 150 to 200 TCR beta chains associated with cytomegalovirus. According to a later analysis, most CMV-associated TCR beta chains appeared to be HLA-restricted, and the HLA associations seemed to be driven largely by CMV exposure. Presence/absence analyses assumed roughly uniform sequencing depth across donors, an assumption that may not hold. In an earlier analysis of around 600 of the donors, most TCR beta V segments appeared in productive rearrangements about 90% or about 30% of the time, broadly matching IMGT annotations. In a later analysis, several top co-occurrence clusters were reported to appear linked to parvovirus B19, influenza, CMV and Epstein-Barr virus. For the cohort, immune exposure information was limited to CMV serostatus. According to a later analysis, TCR association rates differed among HLA loci, with DRB1 alleles showing the most associated TCRs and HLA-C alleles showing the fewest. Linkage disequilibrium might explain the correlated functional status among segregating V segments, but an unknown experimental factor could not be excluded. A further reported finding was that TCR beta sequences accurately predicted the HLA-A and HLA-B alleles for most subjects in the first cohort. Because the 87-base-pair reads could not distinguish some IMGT-functional V segments, including TRBV6-2 and TRBV6-3, those segments were excluded. A cluster of highly shared sequence variants was judged likely to be a technical artifact of the sequencing pipeline. Only TCR beta chains were sequenced in this cohort, and the absence of alpha or paired-chain data limited detectable features. According to the authors, the approach could potentially be generalized to other disease states and immunological phenotypes. Strong co-occurrence of HLA alleles, especially DR and DQ, made assigning TCR associations to individual alleles difficult. A few of the identified cytomegalovirus-associated TCR beta chains were confirmed in vitro to be specific for cytomegalovirus antigens. According to a later genetic analysis, donors in an Asian-associated ancestry cluster had fewer N-insertions in productive TCRs than the approximately 700-donor mean. Compared with equally common non-associated chains, HLA-associated TCR beta chains in a later analysis were more clonally expanded and had lower generation probabilities. In a later analysis, more than 15,000 TCR beta sequences were associated with specific HLA alleles at a false discovery rate of 0.05. Across donors, most TCR sequences were observed very rarely, whereas some public TCRs were present in many individuals. The earlier analysis of 450 to 700 of the donors excluded over 15 rarely observed V segments, including chromosome 9 orphons, because counts were too low.

V loses 4 bases at its end and J loses 2 bases; junction bases beyond the gene matches: 10. The CDR3 numbers 16 residues from cysteine through phenylalanine. The sequence is cut down to CDR3 DNA, 48 bases in frame from base 1. According to the germline V gene (reference sequence), CDR1 reads SGHNT and CDR2 reads YYREEE. The cohort comprised more than 550 healthy bone marrow donors. Cohort members were all nominally healthy when sampled, although unrecorded immune exposures were likely present. The donor was CMV seronegative and was included in the group of over 300 seronegative cohort members. A peripheral blood sample was provided by each donor, and peripheral blood mononuclear cells were used for TCR beta sequencing. The Qiagen DNeasy Blood Extraction Kit was used to extract genomic DNA from the blood cell samples. To prepare the library, the immunoSEQ multiplex PCR assay was applied. The multiplex PCR relied on a mix of 60 forward primers for TCR Vbeta segments and 13 reverse primers for TCR Jbeta segments. The CDR3 region of rearranged TCR beta genes was amplified from genomic DNA with a multiplex PCR assay. The amplified TCR beta libraries were sequenced on the Illumina HiSeq System as 87-base-pair reads. In the original analysis: A later analysis tallied 75 million to 95 million unique TCR beta chains across the 640 or so repertoires, and 10 million to 11 million of those chains were shared by two or more donors. To remove PCR and sequencing errors, raw reads were error-corrected and collapsed into unique sequences using a nearest-neighbor algorithm that merged closely related sequences. V, D and J gene segments were assigned by aligning CDR3 sequences to IMGT reference sequences. For a sequence to be retained, at least a six-nucleotide match to both a V gene segment and a J gene segment was required. Rearrangements were called productive when the CDR3 lacked stop codons and stayed in frame with V and J; all others were non-productive. Following IMGT convention, CDR3 was defined as the stretch from the second conserved V-encoded cysteine up to the conserved J-encoded phenylalanine. In an earlier analysis of 587 of the donors, sequences lacking an unambiguous match to a single V gene segment were excluded. An earlier analysis of several hundred of the donors called V segments functional above 56.7% productive rearrangements and segregating when the between-donor standard deviation exceeded 5%. To diagnose cytomegalovirus status from the catalog of TCR beta chain sequences, a statistical classification framework was built. V and J gene assignment, in a later analysis, came from comparing TCR nucleotide sequences with IMGT/GENE-DB human TR gene sequences. The TCRdist pipeline was used in a later analysis to assign CDR3 sequences and most-parsimonious VDJ recombination scenarios. In a later analysis, each TCR beta chain was defined by its CDR3 amino acid sequence together with its V-gene family, and reads without a unique V-gene family were excluded. To address suspected cross-contamination and a sequencing artifact, a later analysis removed a few hundred highly shared, low-generation-probability nucleotide sequences. In a later analysis, a clonal expansion index was calculated for each public chain from normalized within-repertoire ranks of inferred template counts. In a later analysis, generation probabilities were computed with a VDJ recombination model fitted to out-of-frame rearrangements, and the resulting probabilities were checked against IGoR. A later analysis scored TCR-TCR, TCR-HLA and TCR-CMV co-occurrence with hypergeometric tests, applying a repertoire-size bias correction to TCR pairs. To estimate false discovery rates, a later analysis permuted the HLA or CMV assignments 20 times. In a later analysis, co-occurring TCRs were grouped using DBSCAN, and TCRdist sequence similarity was added for clustering within HLA-allele-positive subsets. Repertoires with fewer than 30,000 or more than 120,000 public chains, plus five repertoires with anomalous nucleotide sharing, were excluded from co-occurrence clustering. TCRdb holds this immuneACCESS table with in-frame rearrangements only. Some clones are missing; in checked studies, unresolved V genes explain under half, and the rest has no known cause. Clonal size and the V and J genes are those of that table, whereas D and trimming came from the DNA. The sample table includes about 120,000 clones. Roughly 3.5% of the sample belongs to the ten largest clones.

With respect to this clone: The specificity of this receptor is unknown.

The source of this sequence is a man aged 25 to 40 in good health and CMV-seronegative. The V gene is TRBV5-4 and the J gene is TRBJ2-5; 8 bases in the middle match TRBD2. The sequencing sample was made of PBMCs. The bases read TGTGCCAGCAGCCCCGGCCCAGCGGGGGAACAAGAGACCCAGTACTTC. Its coded protein is CASSPGPAGEQETQYF. Beyond the CDR3, the reference TRBV5-4 and TRBJ2-5 genes provide the residues; the full variable domain reads: ETGVTQSPTHLIKTRGQQVTLRCSSQSGHNTVSWYQQALGQGPQFIFQYYREEENGRGNFPPRFSGLQFPNYSSELNVNALELDDSALYLCASSPGPAGEQETQYFGPGTRLLVL.